These 3 T cell receptor beta chains came from one sample sequenced in a study of T cell responses to AZD1222 COVID-19 vaccine. The method was immunoSEQ multiplex PCR; TCRdb's version includes in-frame clones alone and lacks a portion of them. The sample lists about 160,000 clones, around 92% occurring once. The source material was peripheral blood, sampled on day 0 of MenACWY control vaccination. The receptors here all came from an adult in good health.

The V gene is TRBV2, the J gene TRBJ2-1; D is possibly TRBD2 (5 bases). Germline CDR1 and CDR2: SNHLY and FYNNEI. This CDR3 region has 12 residues. Trimming removed 8 bases from V and 10 bases from J, with 15 bases in between. CDR3 in DNA: TGTGCCAGCCGCGAGGGAACCAAGGAGCAGTTCTTC. It translates to CASREGTKEQFF. Based on the CDR3 plus reference TRBV2 and TRBJ2-1, the full variable domain is EPEVTQTPSHQVTQMGQEVILRCVPISNHLYFYWYRQILGQKVEFLVSFYNNEISEKSEIFDDQFSVERPDGSNFTLKIRSTKLEDSAMYFCASREGTKEQFFGPGTRLTVL.

V and J are TRBV30 and TRBJ2-5, with 10 bases matching TRBD2. The V and J ends lost 2 bases and 7 bases, in that order; junction bases with no gene match: 7. The germline CDR1 and CDR2 sequences are GTSNPN and SVGIG (reference sequence). This CDR3 spans 14 amino acids. The CDR3 loop reads CAWSTSGILGTQYF. CDR3 bases: TGTGCCTGGAGTACTAGCGGGATCTTGGGGACCCAGTACTTC. The full variable domain, its missing parts supplied by reference TRBV30 and TRBJ2-5, is SQTIHQWPATLVQPVGSPLSLECTVEGTSNPNLYWYRQAAGRGLQLLFYSVGIGQISSEVPQNLSASRPQDRQFILSSKKLLLSDSGFYLCAWSTSGILGTQYFGPGTRLLVL.

This chain connects TRBV28 to TRBJ1-3, with D possibly TRBD1 on 6 matching bases. V was shortened by 3 bases and J by 3 bases, with 9 bases between the two germline ends. Germline values: CDR1 MDHEN, CDR2 SYDVKM. The CDR3 consists of 14 residues. This CDR3 is CASSLSGVGNTIYF. The CDR3 nucleotides read TGTGCCAGCAGTTTGTCAGGGGTTGGAAACACCATATATTTT.